Presented here are 8 T cell receptor beta chains from one specimen sequenced in a study of blood T cell repertoires in COVID-19. Clones were read by immunoSEQ multiplex PCR, and TCRdb kept only the in-frame ones, dropping some. This table has a few hundred thousand clones, about 87% appearing once. The sample consisted of peripheral blood. All receptors derive from a man aged 55 to 70 who had recovered from COVID-19.

The CDR3 DNA reads TGTGCCAGCAGCTCCGGACAGGGTGGTAACACTGAAGCTTTCTTT. Encoded protein: CASSSGQGGNTEAFF. J is TRBJ1-1 and V is TRBV11-3; the match to TRBD1 covers 8 bases. CDR3 length: 15 residues. Trimming took 4 bases from V and 2 from J; bases not matched to a gene: 6. Germline V CDR1 and CDR2: SGHNT, YENEEA.

This clone was observed once. The V and J genes are TRBV3-1 (or the pseudogene TRBV3-2) and TRBJ1-1; D is unresolved. Between the trimmed V and J ends, which lost 8 bases and 1 base, there was a span of 8 bases. The CDR3 has 12 amino acids. CDR1 and CDR2 from the germline V gene are LGHDT and YNNKEL (reference sequence). The CDR3 DNA follows: TGTGCCAGCCAGCGGGGGAACACTGAAGCTTTCTTT. It yields the protein CASQRGNTEAFF.

This clone was seen a handful of times. This chain connects TRBV30 to TRBJ1-1; D gene uncertain. Trimming left V 6 bases short and J 2 bases short, with 16 bases between. Germline V lookup: CDR1 GTSNPN, CDR2 SVGIG (reference sequence). The CDR3 loop spans 14 amino acids. CDR3 region: CACTPLRSNTEAFF. CDR3 coding DNA: TGTGCCTGCACCCCATTGAGGAGTAACACTGAAGCTTTCTTT.

The chain recombines TRBV6-1 with TRBJ1-5; the D gene is possibly TRBD1 (5 bases). Germline CDR1 reads MNHNS; CDR2 reads SASEGT. The CDR3 has 18 residues. The V and J ends lost 2 bases and 6 bases respectively, with 23 bases between them. CDR3 DNA sequence: TGTGCCAGCAGTGAATTGGGCACGGGGAGGGGTCGCGCTCAGCCCCAGCATTTT. The encoded protein is CASSELGTGRGRAQPQHF.

This rearrangement joins TRBV19 to TRBJ1-5; D is perhaps TRBD1 (6 bases). The germline V gene encodes CDR1 LNHDA and CDR2 SQIVND (reference sequence). The V and J ends lost 3 bases and 4 bases respectively, with 13 bases between them. The CDR3 length is 15 residues. The chain's CDR3 is CASSIYQGTNQPQHF. CDR3 nucleotide sequence: TGTGCCAGTAGTATCTATCAGGGGACAAATCAGCCCCAGCATTTT.

This chain joins TRBV19 and TRBJ1-2; D possibly corresponds to TRBD1 (6 bases). The germline CDR1 and CDR2 sequences are LNHDA and SQIVND (reference sequence). This CDR3 has 15 residues. V was cut by 2 bases and J by 3 bases, with 13 bases left in between. The CDR3 loop reads CASSITGGIYYGYTF. The CDR3, as DNA: TGTGCCAGTAGTATAACGGGGGGCATTTACTATGGCTACACCTTC. Combining the CDR3 with reference TRBV19 and TRBJ1-2 gives the whole variable domain DGGITQSPKYLFRKEGQNVTLSCEQNLNHDAMYWYRQDPGQGLRLIYYSQIVNDFQKGDIAEGYSVSREKKESFPLTVTSAQKNPTAFYLCASSITGGIYYGYTFGSGTRLTVV.

The chain recombines TRBV27 with TRBJ2-1, with 9 bases aligning to TRBD2. With 2 bases clipped from V and 12 bases from J, the junction kept 5 bases outside the gene matches. CDR3 length: 13 amino acids. The germline V gene has CDR1 MNHEY and CDR2 SMNVEV (reference sequence). The CDR3 nucleotides are TGTGCCAGCAGTTTAGGACTAGCGTGGGGGCAGTTCTTC. This gives the protein CASSLGLAWGQFF.

This clone was seen a few times. The chain employs TRBV28 and TRBJ1-2; the D gene is possibly TRBD1 (6 bases). Germline CDR1 MDHEN, CDR2 SYDVKM. V lost 4 bases, J lost 0 bases, and 21 bases lay in between. This CDR3 spans 18 amino acids. The CDR3 region is CASSSLIITGQPNYGYTF. The CDR3 DNA is TGTGCCAGCAGTTCCCTCATTATAACAGGGCAGCCTAACTATGGCTACACCTTC.